This T cell receptor beta chain was profiled in a study of identifying expanded T cells in peripheral blood. Broader study findings: Approximately 2-week clone count variance significantly increased as total template count grew. About 1.2 clones differed between technical replicates, versus roughly 16 and 20 over time.

Concerning this clone: The antigen remains unidentified.

Only in-frame clones appear in the TCRdb table, and some are missing; sequencing was by immunoSEQ multiplex PCR. The top ten hold around 3.5% of the sample, which has nearly 60,000 clones, 89% seen once. V lost 0 bases, J lost 3 bases, and 5 bases lay in between. CDR1 and CDR2 from the germline V gene are GTSNPN and SVGIG (reference sequence). The CDR3 contains 13 residues. During the collection period, no donor immune events like infections were recorded. Material for sequencing was blood. This sequence originates from a person aged 18 to 75 in good health. The V gene is TRBV30, the J gene TRBJ2-2, with unresolved D. The CDR3, as DNA: TGTGCCTGGAGTGTTACCGACACCGGGGAGCTGTTTTTT. Translated, it gives CAWSVTDTGELFF.